This TCR beta chain was sequenced in a study of cytomegalovirus exposure and HLA in healthy donors. Clones were read by immunoSEQ multiplex PCR, and TCRdb kept only the in-frame ones, dropping some. The sample holds about 160,000 clones, 85% seen once. There are a few counts of this clone. The TCR originated in a man aged 30 to 39 in good health and CMV-seropositive. Sequences were obtained from PBMCs.

The CDR3 region has the DNA TGCGCCAGCAGTGACGCGGGTTATAGCAATCAGCCCCAGCATTTT. Protein product: CASSDAGYSNQPQHF. The chain is built from TRBV10-2 and TRBJ1-5; D remains ambiguous. Trimming cost V 3 bases and J 0 bases, with 9 bases left between them. Germline assignment: CDR1 WSHSY and CDR2 SAAADI. The CDR3 covers 15 residues.